This T cell receptor (beta chain) was identified during a study of blood T cell repertoires in COVID-19. The overall study: There were acute and convalescent COVID-19 samples, and they came from the United States, Italy and Spain. T cells, B-cell-depleted T cells, or PBMCs provided the cDNA or gDNA that served as material.

Seattle's enrolled individuals joined amid active infection and were then monitored longitudinally. The CDR3 covers 14 residues. The germline gives CDR1 MNHNY, CDR2 SVGAGI (reference sequence). The V end was cut by 7 bases, the J end by 0 bases, with 12 bases between. Per the authors' pipeline: Cell counts per sample came from amplifying reference gene primers. The method was immunoSEQ multiplex PCR; TCRdb's version includes in-frame clones alone and lacks a portion of them. V and J calls and clone size are given by that table; D and trimming were obtained from the DNA. The data show over 200,000 clones, with approximately 90% seen just once and roughly 3% held by the top ten.

The specimen was peripheral blood. The rearrangement uses TRBV6-6 and TRBJ1-2, with D possibly matching TRBD1 (6 bases). This receptor was identified in a young man with COVID-19, enrolled during active disease. CDR3 nucleotides: TGTGCCAGCACCTCGGACAGCCCTAACTATGGCTACACCTTC. As protein: CASTSDSPNYGYTF.